Following are 2 T cell receptor beta chains from one sample sequenced in a study of identifying expanded T cells in peripheral blood (dated by TCRdb to 2018 to 2020). To prepare the library, the immunoSEQ multiplex PCR assay was applied. As stored in TCRdb, this immuneACCESS dataset retains in-frame rearrangements with V and J assigned. A fraction of the clones does not appear; measured against another copy, unresolved V genes explain less than half of the discrepancy, and the remainder lacks a known reason. The sample table shows under 150,000 clones, and 84% are seen once. The ten largest clonotypes hold 2.5% to 4% of the sample. The sample was blood. These receptors were collected from a person between 18 and 70 years old in good health.

The rearrangement uses TRBV5-1 and TRBJ1-4, with D unclear. There are 15 residues in the CDR3. The V gene lost 3 bases and the J gene lost 2 bases, with 11 bases spanning the gap. Germline V lookup: CDR1 SGHRS, CDR2 YFSETQ. CDR3 sequence: CASSSLAGTNEKLFF. The CDR3 DNA is TGCGCCAGCAGCTCACTAGCCGGGACTAATGAAAAACTGTTTTTT.

The V and J genes are TRBV29-1 and TRBJ1-5; 8 nucleotides align to TRBD1. Germline lookup yields CDR1 SQVTM and CDR2 ANQGSEA. This CDR3 is built from 13 residues. The J segment lost 6 bases and the V segment lost 5 bases, leaving 6 bases of the junction unmatched. CDR3 DNA: TGCAGCGTTCTCTCAGGGGGCGGTCAGCCCCAGCATTTT. Its protein is CSVLSGGGQPQHF.